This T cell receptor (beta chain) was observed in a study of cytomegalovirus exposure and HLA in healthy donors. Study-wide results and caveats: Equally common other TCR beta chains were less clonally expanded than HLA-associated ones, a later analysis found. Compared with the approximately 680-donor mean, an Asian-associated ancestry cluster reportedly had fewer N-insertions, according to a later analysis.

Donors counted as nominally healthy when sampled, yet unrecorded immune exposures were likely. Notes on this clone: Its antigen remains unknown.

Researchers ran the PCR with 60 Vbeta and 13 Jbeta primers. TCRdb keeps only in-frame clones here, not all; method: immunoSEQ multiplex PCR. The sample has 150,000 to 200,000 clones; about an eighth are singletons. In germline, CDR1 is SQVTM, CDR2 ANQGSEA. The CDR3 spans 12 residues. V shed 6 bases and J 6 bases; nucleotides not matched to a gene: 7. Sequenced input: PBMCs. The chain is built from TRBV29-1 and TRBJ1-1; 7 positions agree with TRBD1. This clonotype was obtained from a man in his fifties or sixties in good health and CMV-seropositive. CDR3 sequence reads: CSVVQGIAEAFF. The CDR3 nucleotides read TGCAGCGTGGTACAGGGGATCGCTGAAGCTTTCTTT.